These 32 T cell receptor beta chains were all obtained from the same sample, sequenced in a study of shared clonotypes between healthy human individuals. Profiling relied on immunoSEQ multiplex PCR, and the TCRdb table lists in-frame clones only, not all of them. The sample has a few million clones; around 92% are singletons. The source material was naive CD4+ T cells from PBMCs. Noted subset: CD45RA+ positively selected. These receptors originate from a man between 18 and 29 years old in good health. Some clones in this sample may be carry-over from other donors' samples.

The CDR3 protein is CASSLTYSYEQYF. The CDR3 DNA reads TGTGCCAGCAGCCTCACATACTCCTACGAGCAGTACTTC. The V gene is TRBV5-8, the J gene TRBJ2-7; D unresolved. V was cut by 4 bases and J by 0 bases, with 8 bases left in between. The length of the CDR3 is 13 residues. Germline V CDR1 and CDR2: SGHTS, YDEGEE. Full variable domain (missing parts from reference TRBV5-8 and TRBJ2-7): EAGVTQSPTHLIKTRGQQATLRCSPISGHTSVYWYQQALGLGLQFLLWYDEGEERNRGNFPPRFSGRQFPNYSSELNVNALELEDSALYLCASSLTYSYEQYFGPGTRLTVT.

This chain uses TRBV28 with TRBJ2-7, with TRBD2 matching 8 bases. V gave up 3 bases and J gave up 13 bases; unmatched junction bases: 11. The CDR3 is 13 residues long. Germline values: CDR1 MDHEN, CDR2 SYDVKM. The CDR3 DNA follows: TGTGCCAGCAGTTTTTCTAGTAGCGGGATCGTATACTTC. It codes for CASSFSSSGIVYF. The full variable domain, completed using reference TRBV28 and TRBJ2-7, is DVKVTQSSRYLVKRTGEKVFLECVQDMDHENMFWYRQDPGLGLRLIYFSYDVKMKEKGDIPEGYSVSREKKERFSLILESASTNQTSMYLCASSFSSSGIVYFGPGTRLTVT.

CDR3 amino acids: CASSLGLGLSTDTQYF. The CDR3 region has the DNA TGTGCCAGCAGCTTAGGCCTCGGACTCAGCACAGATACGCAGTATTTT. This chain connects TRBV7-2 to TRBJ2-3, with TRBD2 as a possible D gene (5 bases). The CDR3 runs 16 residues. Per the germline V gene, CDR1 is SGHTA and CDR2 is FQGNSA. With 1 base removed from V and 0 bases from J, the gap between germline ends came to 11 bases.

The rearrangement joins TRBV6-1 to TRBJ1-5, with D perhaps TRBD1 (6 bases). This CDR3 is built from 15 residues. The germline CDR1 and CDR2 sequences are MNHNS and SASEGT. Trimming shortened V by 6 bases and J by 0 bases, and 12 bases separated the two germline ends. The CDR3 DNA reads TGTGCCAGCAGAGACCAGGGGAATAGCAATCAGCCCCAGCATTTT. Amino acid sequence: CASRDQGNSNQPQHF.

This rearrangement joins TRBV15 to TRBJ1-1; TRBD1 is a possible D gene (5 bases). CDR3 size: 19 residues. In germline, CDR1 is LNHNV, CDR2 YYDKDF (reference sequence). Deletions cut 0 bases from V and 6 bases from J, with 26 bases between. CDR3 in DNA: TGTGCCACCAGCAGAGACTTTTTTAGGGAGTCAGGGTGGTGGGCTGAAGCTTTCTTT. It encodes CATSRDFFRESGWWAEAFF.

This clone was picked up a small number of times. The chain has TRBV30 and TRBJ1-3; possibly TRBD1 for D (5 bases). Trimming cost V 5 bases and J 0 bases, with 14 bases left between them. The V gene's germline CDR1 is GTSNPN and CDR2 SVGIG (reference sequence). CDR3 size: 15 residues. Here the CDR3 DNA reads TGTGCCTGGGGTCCGGGACTGAGCTCTGGAAACACCATATATTTT. This translates into CAWGPGLSSGNTIYF.

The chain uses TRBV7-3 and TRBJ2-1, with 9 bases aligning to TRBD2. The CDR3 is 15 residues long. V shed 5 bases, J shed 9 bases, and the junction held 11 bases outside the gene matches. Germline CDR1 reads SGHTA; CDR2 reads FQGTGA. The CDR3 DNA reads as TGTGCCAGCAGCCCCGGCGGGAGGGCCGTCGGTGAGCAGTTCTTC. Translation: CASSPGGRAVGEQFF.

V usage is TRBV13 and J usage is TRBJ1-1; D is uncertain. Per germline, CDR1 PRHDT and CDR2 FYEKMQ (reference sequence). V lost 5 bases to trimming and J lost 1 base, with 20 bases between them. The CDR3 contains 17 residues. The CDR3 here is CASSHPWPQGSNTEAFF. In nucleotides, the CDR3 is TGTGCCAGCAGCCACCCTTGGCCGCAAGGTTCGAACACTGAAGCTTTCTTT.

The chain uses TRBV20-1 and TRBJ2-7; no clear D gene. Germline CDR1 and CDR2: DFQATT and SNEGSKA (reference sequence). V was trimmed by 5 bases and J by 2 bases, leaving 4 bases between them. The CDR3 is 10 residues long. The CDR3 protein is CSAWAYEQYF. DNA for the CDR3: TGCAGTGCTTGGGCCTACGAGCAGTACTTC.

The chain links TRBV29-1 to TRBJ2-2; the D is unclear. V shed 6 bases and J shed 0 bases, with 8 bases lying between them. This CDR3 has 13 amino acids. CDR1 is SQVTM and CDR2 is ANQGSEA in the germline V gene. CDR3 in amino acids: CSVRRANTGELFF. The CDR3 nucleotides are TGCAGCGTCAGGCGAGCGAACACCGGGGAGCTGTTTTTT.

This clone appeared a single time. The same CDR3 arises from other DNA sequences in this sample as well. This rearrangement joins TRBV28 to TRBJ1-2; unclear D gene. Per the germline V gene, CDR1 is MDHEN and CDR2 is SYDVKM. Trimming left V 3 bases short and J 3 bases short, with 8 bases between. The CDR3 is 13 amino acids. CDR3 DNA sequence: TGTGCCAGCAGTTTCATCCGGGACTATGGCTACACCTTC. As protein: CASSFIRDYGYTF.

The chain carries TRBV6-1 and TRBJ1-1; D is undetermined. With 3 bases removed from V and 11 bases from J, the gap between germline ends came to 16 bases. In germline, CDR1 is MNHNS, CDR2 SASEGT. This CDR3 has 13 amino acids. The CDR3 region is CASSELAIARAFF. The CDR3 DNA reads as TGTGCCAGCAGTGAGTTGGCTATCGCGCGGGCTTTCTTT.

This sequence joins TRBV7-8 and TRBJ1-5; no firm D call. V was pared by 4 bases and J by 0 bases, with 10 bases between. The CDR3 has 15 amino acids. The germline gives CDR1 SGHVS, CDR2 FQNEAQ. CDR3 sequence: CASSSGRISNQPQHF. The CDR3 DNA reads TGTGCCAGCAGCTCAGGACGGATTAGCAATCAGCCCCAGCATTTT.

The CDR3 spells CASSVSETTGQETQYF. CDR3 in DNA: TGTGCCAGCAGCGTATCCGAGACCACTGGGCAAGAGACCCAGTACTTC. This sequence joins TRBV9 and TRBJ2-5; no clear D. This CDR3 has 16 amino acids. V was trimmed by 1 base and J by 2 bases, leaving 15 bases between them. Germline V gene data show CDR1 as SGDLS and CDR2 as YYNGEE. The full variable domain, with the rest looked up from reference TRBV9 and TRBJ2-5, is DSGVTQTPKHLITATGQRVTLRCSPRSGDLSVYWYQQSLDQGLQFLIQYYNGEERAKGNILERFSAQQFPDLHSELNLSSLELGDSALYFCASSVSETTGQETQYFGPGTRLLVL.

This clone has only one observation. The V call is TRBV15, the J call TRBJ2-7, with TRBD1 identical over 10 bases. CDR1 LNHNV and CDR2 YYDKDF come from the germline V gene (reference sequence). CDR3 size: 15 residues. The V segment lost 1 base and the J segment 3 bases; nucleotides outside the gene matches: 3. For the CDR3, the DNA is TGTGCCACCAGCAGAGGGGGGACAGGGGTCTACGAGCAGTACTTC. Translation gives CATSRGGTGVYEQYF.

V is TRBV7-2 and J is TRBJ2-5; D is unclear. The CDR3 covers 14 residues. Germline V gene data show CDR1 as SGHTA and CDR2 as FQGNSA. Trimming pared 5 bases from V and 5 bases from J, leaving 15 bases between. The CDR3 nucleotides read TGTGCCAGCAGCCCCGGGCACCCCGCGGAGACCCAGTACTTC. This sequence encodes CASSPGHPAETQYF.

V is TRBV6-5 and J is TRBJ2-5; D possibly uses TRBD1 or TRBD2 (5 bases each). Germline assignment: CDR1 MNHEY and CDR2 SVGAGI. This CDR3 contains 13 residues. Trimming pared 8 bases from V and 4 bases from J, leaving 14 bases between. The CDR3 is CASLTPGGETQYF. The CDR3 DNA reads as TGTGCCAGCTTGACTCCTGGGGGAGAGACCCAGTACTTC.

This chain links TRBV5-4 with TRBJ2-2; 8 positions agree with TRBD2. CDR3 size: 16 residues. V dropped 4 bases and J dropped 4; count of bases not matched to a gene: 9. CDR1 and CDR2 (germline): SGHNT, YYREEE (reference sequence). The CDR3 DNA sequence: TGTGCCAGCAGCCCGGGGGGGGCTTTTAGCACCGGGGAGCTGTTTTTT. It specifies CASSPGGAFSTGELFF.

This clone was recorded only once. The J gene is TRBJ2-6, the V gene TRBV28; 11 bases are shared with TRBD1. The CDR3 is 18 residues long. After removal of 5 bases from V and 1 base from J, the junction contained 7 bases not matched to a gene. Germline V gene lookup returns CDR1 MDHEN and CDR2 SYDVKM. CDR3 DNA sequence: TGTGCCAGCAGTGGACAGGGGGCTTTCCAATCTGGGGCCAACGTCCTGACTTTC. Its translation is CASSGQGAFQSGANVLTF.

This clone was detected a few times. This rearrangement joins TRBV20-1 to TRBJ1-2, with 7 bases that match TRBD1. There are 11 residues in the CDR3. Germline assignment: CDR1 DFQATT and CDR2 SNEGSKA (reference sequence). In DNA form, the CDR3 reads TGCAGCGAACAGGGGAGAAATGGCTACACCTTC. This sequence encodes CSEQGRNGYTF.

This chain joins TRBV6-1 and TRBJ1-1, with D tentatively TRBD1 (5 bases). Between the trimmed V and J ends, which lost 1 base and 6 bases, there was a span of 9 bases. From germline, CDR1 is MNHNS and CDR2 SASEGT. The CDR3 is made up of 13 amino acids. CDR3 bases: TGTGCCAGCAGTGAAGGGGGCGTCCCTGAAGCTTTCTTT. Protein: CASSEGGVPEAFF.

The chain carries TRBV5-4 and TRBJ1-2, with 8 positions matching TRBD1. Germline V CDR1 and CDR2: SGHNT, YYREEE (reference sequence). Trimming removed 5 bases from V and 8 bases from J; junction bases left unmatched: 8. This CDR3 comprises 13 residues. This CDR3 is CASRRTGGGGYTF. The CDR3 coding sequence is TGTGCCAGCAGACGAACAGGGGGAGGAGGCTACACCTTC.

CDR3 DNA: TGTGCCAGCAGCCCGACAGGGGGGGGACAAGAGACCCAGTACTTC. Translating it yields CASSPTGGGQETQYF. This chain connects TRBV5-6 to TRBJ2-5; the match to TRBD1 covers 9 bases. Per germline, CDR1 SGHDT and CDR2 YYEEEE. This CDR3 has 15 residues. With V trimmed by 4 bases and J by 2 bases, 6 bases remained unmatched. Combining the CDR3 with reference TRBV5-6 and TRBJ2-5 gives the whole variable domain DAGVTQSPTHLIKTRGQQVTLRCSPKSGHDTVSWYQQALGQGPQFIFQYYEEEERQRGNFPDRFSGHQFPNYSSELNVNALLLGDSALYLCASSPTGGGQETQYFGPGTRLLVL.

This clone was counted a single time. The chain couples TRBV5-1 to TRBJ2-7, with 9 bases identical to TRBD1. With 5 bases clipped from V and 5 bases from J, the junction kept 11 bases outside the gene matches. Germline V CDR1 and CDR2: SGHRS, YFSETQ. The CDR3 contains 15 residues. In DNA, the CDR3 is TGCGCCAGCAGTCCAACAGGGGGCGTAGGGAACGAGCAGTACTTC. This codes for CASSPTGGVGNEQYF.

This chain joins TRBV2 and TRBJ2-1; D perhaps matches TRBD2 (5 bases). The CDR3 runs 13 residues. Per germline, CDR1 SNHLY and CDR2 FYNNEI. V lost 6 bases and J 4 bases, leaving 10 bases between the germline ends. The CDR3 loop is CASSWWTYNEQFF. CDR3 in DNA: TGTGCCAGCAGCTGGTGGACTTACAATGAGCAGTTCTTC.

This chain connects TRBV5-1 to TRBJ2-3, with 10 positions matching TRBD2. J was trimmed by 5 bases and V by 4 bases; bases with no gene match: 10. The CDR3 covers 16 residues. Germline V gene sequence: CDR1 SGHRS, CDR2 YFSETQ. The CDR3 here is CASSTGAGGPGDTQYF. The CDR3 bases are TGCGCCAGCAGCACGGGAGCGGGAGGGCCCGGAGATACGCAGTATTTT.

This clone has just one count. Other nucleotide sequences from this sample produce the same CDR3. The chain recombines TRBV5-1 with TRBJ2-6; no definite D call. The CDR3 consists of 15 residues. Germline V gives CDR1 SGHRS, CDR2 YFSETQ. The V and J ends lost 6 bases and 0 bases respectively, with 10 bases between them. The CDR3 nucleotides are TGCGCCAGCACGCCAGGTAGCTCTGGGGCCAACGTCCTGACTTTC. It translates to CASTPGSSGANVLTF.

This clone has a handful of counts. The chain joins TRBV2 to TRBJ2-2; D is uncertain. The CDR3 is 12 amino acids. The germline gives CDR1 SNHLY, CDR2 FYNNEI. V lost 5 bases to trimming and J lost 3 bases, with 4 bases between them. The CDR3 reads CASSRHTGELFF. The CDR3 nucleotides are TGTGCCAGCAGTAGACACACCGGGGAGCTGTTTTTT.

The V call is TRBV5-1, the J call TRBJ2-2; D might be TRBD2 (5 bases). The CDR3 spans 13 residues. Germline-derived CDR1 and CDR2 are SGHRS and YFSETQ. V lost 6 bases, J lost 3 bases, and 9 bases lay in between. The CDR3 region is CASKYGDTGELFF. The CDR3 DNA follows: TGCGCCAGCAAATACGGGGACACCGGGGAGCTGTTTTTT.

V and J are TRBV28 and TRBJ2-2; either TRBD1 or TRBD2 may fit D (6 bases each). Germline V gene sequence: CDR1 MDHEN, CDR2 SYDVKM. CDR3 length: 15 residues. With 6 bases removed from V and 5 bases from J, the gap between germline ends came to 16 bases. The CDR3: CASSPPRGRTGELFF. The CDR3 DNA reads TGTGCCAGCAGCCCCCCCCGGGGGCGAACCGGGGAGCTGTTTTTT.

This CDR3 is CASSRNRVPQETQYF. Written as DNA, the CDR3 is TGTGCCAGCAGCCGGAACAGGGTACCGCAAGAGACCCAGTACTTC. The V call is TRBV28, the J call TRBJ2-5, with D perhaps TRBD1 (6 bases). CDR1 and CDR2 from the germline V gene are MDHEN and SYDVKM. V lost 6 bases and J 2 bases, leaving 16 bases between the germline ends. This CDR3 comprises 15 residues.

The chain is built from TRBV27 and TRBJ2-7, with 7 positions matching TRBD1. The CDR3 consists of 15 residues. J lost 2 bases, V lost 3 bases, and 7 bases had no gene match. CDR1 MNHEY and CDR2 SMNVEV come from the germline V gene (reference sequence). CDR3 sequence reads: CASSFRGLTPYEQYF. CDR3 nucleotides: TGTGCCAGCAGTTTTAGGGGGCTGACGCCCTACGAGCAGTACTTC.